This T cell receptor beta chain was identified in a study of cytomegalovirus exposure and HLA in healthy donors. Study-wide results and caveats: Likely technical artifact: a cluster of highly shared sequence variants.

As regards this clone: Its cognate antigen is unknown.

CDR3 length: 12 amino acids. V was shortened by 6 bases and J by 2 bases, with 10 bases between the two germline ends. Germline CDR1 SQVTM, CDR2 ANQGSEA. The study ran its PCR with 60 Vbeta and 13 Jbeta primers. Sequencing was performed with immunoSEQ multiplex PCR; in TCRdb, only in-frame clones are kept and a portion is missing. The sample has about 130,000 clones; around 80% are singletons. Sequences were obtained from PBMCs. The genes are TRBV29-1 and TRBJ1-2; maybe TRBD1 (5 bases). This TCR derives from a man aged 18 to 30 in good health and CMV-seronegative. Here the CDR3 DNA reads TGCAGCGTGACCCGGGGGAACTATGGCTACACCTTC. Translating gives CSVTRGNYGYTF.